This paragraph covers one T cell receptor (beta chain) sequence. Antigen specificity is unknown. Germline is not matched at one junction end, which may reflect a read error. This record comes from a study of glioma-infiltrating T cells. Broader study findings: Gliomas, especially low-grade, showed above-expected tissue-blood divergence; non-neoplastic patients showed below.

Amplification of TCR alpha and beta CDR3 regions from RNA used iRepertoire nested multiplex PCR. MiXCR was run by TCRdb on the multiplex PCR reads, yielding one entry per CDR3 protein. The sample shows about 130,000 distinct CDR3 sequences, 20% to 25% of them seen only once. This CDR3 spans 14 amino acids. The germline V gene has CDR1 SGHTA and CDR2 FQGNSA. The sample was glioma tissue, nonneoplastic brain tissue, or PBMCs (not recorded which). The V call is TRBV7-2, the J call TRBJ1-4, with 9 bases matching TRBD1. This TCR was recovered from a human donor with low-grade glioma or glioblastoma, undergoing nonglioma brain surgery, or in good health (not recorded which). CDR3 in amino acids: CARSFGTGREKLFF. As DNA, the CDR3 is TGTGCCAGGAGCTTTGGGACAGGGAGAGAGAAACTGTTTTTT.